The 31 T cell receptor beta chains in this list originate from one sample, sequenced in a study of T cells in Graves' hyperthyroidism and ophthalmopathy. Amplification yielded TCR beta CDR3 regions, with RNA transcripts as the source. The HTBI primer set served for first-round RT-PCR of the TCR CDR3. MiXCR was run by TCRdb on the multiplex PCR reads, yielding one entry per CDR3 protein. This table holds 300,000 to 450,000 distinct CDR3 sequences, approximately 18% found once. Sequencing was performed on blood. These receptors were taken from a woman in her thirties with Graves' hyperthyroidism that later progressed to Graves' ophthalmopathy.

The table lists this clonotype with many counts. The CDR3 region has the DNA TGTGCCAGCAGTGTCGCTAGCGGGCCTTCCTACAATGAGCAGTTCTTC. This encodes CASSVASGPSYNEQFF. The V call is TRBV12-3 or TRBV12-4, the J call TRBJ2-1, with 8 bases that match TRBD2. J was trimmed by 1 base and V by 5 bases; bases with no gene match: 7. The CDR3 has 16 amino acids.

The chain has TRBV6-9 and TRBJ1-6; D is possibly TRBD1 (6 bases). Germline CDR1 is MNHGY and CDR2 is SVAAGI. The CDR3 is 15 amino acids. V lost 4 bases to trimming and J lost 7 bases, with 14 bases between them. The CDR3 bases are TGTGCCAGCAGTTCCCAACAGGGTGGCAATTCACCCCTCCACTTT. It encodes CASSSQQGGNSPLHF.

This chain's CDR3 is CASRARGRTGEFGSYNEQFF. The CDR3 DNA reads as TGTGCCAGCAGAGCGAGGGGAAGGACAGGGGAGTTTGGCTCCTACAATGAGCAGTTCTTC. The J gene is TRBJ2-1, the V gene TRBV12-3 or TRBV12-4, with 9 bases lining up with TRBD1. Trimming cost V 6 bases and J 0 bases; bases outside gene matches: 18. The length of the CDR3 is 20 residues.

This clonotype has at least ten counts. This CDR3 reads CSATNAMTVNNEQFF. The CDR3 DNA sequence: TGCAGTGCTACCAACGCAATGACTGTCAACAATGAGCAGTTCTTC. This rearrangement joins TRBV20-1 to TRBJ2-1; D unclear. The CDR3 covers 15 residues. Germline V gene data show CDR1 as DFQATT and CDR2 as SNEGSKA (reference sequence). V lost 4 bases and J 5 bases, leaving 18 bases between the germline ends.

Comment on this clonotype: The junction does not match germline at one end; this may be a read error. The rearrangement links TRBV4-1 to TRBJ1-1; D possibly corresponds to TRBD1 (5 bases). The germline gives CDR1 MGHRA, CDR2 YSYEKL. The length of the CDR3 is 16 residues. CDR3 in amino acids: CASSQPRTGLNTEASF. The CDR3, as DNA: TGTGCCAGCAGCCAACCGCGGACGGGGCTAAACACTGAAGCTTCCTTT.

This clonotype was observed many times. The gene calls are TRBV3-1 and TRBJ2-7; D might be TRBD2 (5 bases). Between the trimmed V and J ends, which lost 1 base and 5 bases, there was a span of 9 bases. This CDR3 contains 13 residues. Germline lookup yields CDR1 LGHDT and CDR2 YNNKEL (reference sequence). The CDR3, as DNA: TGTGCCAGCAGCCAAGGGGTGAGGGACGAGCAGTACTTC. It yields the protein CASSQGVRDEQYF.

The DNA for the CDR3 is TGCAGTGCTATCGTACTTCGCCCAGATACGCAGTATTTT. This translates into CSAIVLRPDTQYF. The chain couples TRBV20-1 to TRBJ2-3; D gene ambiguous. CDR3 length: 13 amino acids. CDR1 is DFQATT, CDR2 SNEGSKA, per germline (reference sequence). Deletions cut 4 bases from V and 4 bases from J, with 12 bases between.

This clonotype appeared many times. This chain uses TRBV18 with TRBJ2-1; D unclear. This CDR3 has 18 amino acids. V was shortened by 3 bases and J by 2 bases, with 20 bases between the two germline ends. Germline lookup yields CDR1 KGHSH and CDR2 LQKENI. DNA of the CDR3: TGTGCCAGCTCACCTCTACCGGGCCGTCAGTTCACCTACAATGAGCAGTTCTTC. This codes for CASSPLPGRQFTYNEQFF.

This clonotype was seen many times. The CDR3 loop reads CASSLRSGGAGEQYF. In DNA form, the CDR3 reads TGTGCCAGCAGTTTGAGGTCAGGGGGCGCAGGTGAGCAGTACTTC. J is TRBJ2-7 and V is TRBV12-3 or TRBV12-4; 8 bases agree with TRBD1. V shed 3 bases and J 7 bases; nucleotides not matched to a gene: 11. This CDR3 has 15 amino acids.

This clonotype came up many times. V gene TRBV28 combines with J gene TRBJ2-1; D possibly corresponds to TRBD2 (7 bases). Germline V lookup: CDR1 MDHEN, CDR2 SYDVKM. The V and J ends lost 6 bases and 10 bases respectively, with 19 bases between them. This CDR3 region has 14 residues. CDR3 residues: CASSYRGGDHEQFF. For the CDR3, the DNA is TGTGCCAGCAGCTATCGAGGGGGGGACCACGAGCAGTTCTTC.

This clonotype has at least ten counts. V is TRBV12-3 or TRBV12-4 and J is TRBJ2-5, with 14 positions matching TRBD2. The ends lost 6 bases at V and 5 bases at J; junction bases unmatched: 5. This CDR3 contains 15 residues. The CDR3 region is CASRGLAGDSETQYF. The DNA of the CDR3 is TGTGCCAGCAGGGGACTAGCGGGAGACAGTGAGACCCAGTACTTC.

The table lists this clonotype with many counts. V is TRBV6-1 and J is TRBJ2-1, with no clear D. The CDR3 sequence is 15 residues long. Germline V lookup: CDR1 MNHNS, CDR2 SASEGT. V was cut by 6 bases and J by 2 bases, with 14 bases left in between. The CDR3: CASSRSAETYNEQFF. DNA for the CDR3: TGTGCCAGCAGCCGTTCGGCGGAAACCTACAATGAGCAGTTCTTC.

With respect to this clonotype: This clone may be a read error of a much larger clone one base away. V usage is TRBV7-2 and J usage is TRBJ2-3; D is perhaps TRBD2 (7 bases). The CDR3 contains 14 residues. Germline V gene data show CDR1 as SGHTA and CDR2 as FQGNSA. The CDR3 region has the DNA TGTGTCAGCAGCTTAGGGGGGGGCCCAGATACGCAGTATTTT. It codes for CVSSLGGGPDTQYF. Using reference TRBV7-2 and TRBJ2-3 for the parts outside the CDR3, the full variable domain is GAGVSQSPSNKVTEKGKDVELRCDPISGHTALYWYRQSLGQGLEFLIYFQGNSAPDKSGLPSDRFSAERTGGSVSTLTIQRTQQEDSAVYLCVSSLGGGPDTQYFGPGTRLTVL.

In this sample, this clonotype turned up many times. The chain has TRBV11-2 and TRBJ1-2, with D hard to call. CDR1 is SGHAT, CDR2 FQNNGV, per germline. Trimming removed 6 bases from V and 7 bases from J, with 21 bases in between. The CDR3 is 15 amino acids. CDR3: CASRKIFRSTGGYTF. CDR3 coding DNA: TGTGCCAGCAGGAAAATTTTCCGGTCCACCGGTGGCTACACCTTC. Full variable domain (remainder filled in from reference TRBV11-2 and TRBJ1-2): EAGVAQSPRYKIIEKRQSVAFWCNPISGHATLYWYQQILGQGPKLLIQFQNNGVVDDSQLPKDRFSAERLKGVDSTLKIQPAKLEDSAVYLCASRKIFRSTGGYTFGSGTRLTVV.

This clonotype was detected a few times. CDR3 loop: CSARAQQAIGGYTF. In DNA form, the CDR3 reads TGCAGTGCTAGAGCTCAACAGGCTATCGGTGGCTACACCTTC. This chain joins TRBV20-1 and TRBJ1-2, with a tentative D call TRBD1 (5 bases). Germline V gives CDR1 DFQATT, CDR2 SNEGSKA (reference sequence). The length of the CDR3 is 14 residues. Trimming removed 1 base at V and 7 bases at J, with 16 bases between.

This clonotype was detected ten times or more. The genes are TRBV27 and TRBJ2-3, with a possible D match to TRBD1 (6 bases). Per germline, CDR1 MNHEY and CDR2 SMNVEV (reference sequence). The CDR3 sequence is 15 residues long. V was cut by 5 bases and J by 5 bases, with 17 bases left in between. The CDR3 reads CASSGRGGWGDTQYF. In DNA form, the CDR3 reads TGTGCCAGCAGTGGCCGAGGGGGATGGGGAGATACGCAGTATTTT.

The chain recombines TRBV10-3 with TRBJ2-3, with a weak D call TRBD2 (6 bases). The CDR3 contains 10 residues. Germline CDR1 and CDR2: ENHRY and SYGVKD. V lost 7 bases and J lost 8, with 7 bases in between. The CDR3 sequence: CAIKGGTQYF. CDR3 nucleotide sequence: TGTGCCATCAAGGGAGGTACGCAGTATTTT.

This chain links TRBV3-1 with TRBJ2-2, with 7 nucleotides matching TRBD1. Germline lookup yields CDR1 LGHDT and CDR2 YNNKEL (reference sequence). V was clipped by 3 bases and J by 1 base; unmatched bases: 11. CDR3 length: 18 amino acids. CDR3 coding DNA: TGTGCCAGCAGCCAGGTTCCGGGACAGTCCTTGAACACCGGGGAGCTGTTTTTT. Its protein product is CASSQVPGQSLNTGELFF. The variable domain in full, completed from reference TRBV3-1 and TRBJ2-2, reads DTAVSQTPKYLVTQMGNDKSIKCEQNLGHDTMYWYKQDSKKFLKIMFSYNNKELIINETVPNRFSPKSPDKAHLNLHINSLELGDSAVYFCASSQVPGQSLNTGELFFGEGSRLTVL.

This clonotype was seen more than once but under ten times. The V call is TRBV7-9, the J call TRBJ2-5, with D tentatively TRBD2 (5 bases). CDR1 is SEHNR and CDR2 is FQNEAQ in the germline V gene (reference sequence). With 1 base removed from V and 2 bases from J, the gap between germline ends came to 11 bases. This CDR3 comprises 15 residues. CDR3: CASSLGLRRQETQYF. For the CDR3, the DNA is TGTGCCAGCAGCTTAGGACTACGACGGCAAGAGACCCAGTACTTC.

The rearrangement joins TRBV30 to TRBJ2-6, with D unresolved. The V end was cut by 1 base, the J end by 1 base, with 5 bases between. The germline CDR1 and CDR2 sequences are GTSNPN and SVGIG (reference sequence). The CDR3 is 14 amino acids. The DNA of the CDR3 is TGTGCCTGGAGTGAGGCTTCTGGGGCCAACGTCCTGACTTTC. It encodes CAWSEASGANVLTF.

The chain uses TRBV6-1 and TRBJ2-3, with D unresolved. This CDR3 is 16 amino acids long. CDR1 and CDR2 from the germline V gene are MNHNS and SASEGT. V lost 2 bases, J lost 2 bases, and 14 bases lay in between. The CDR3 protein is CASSESPALTTDTQYF. Here the CDR3 DNA reads TGTGCCAGCAGTGAATCGCCAGCGCTAACCACAGATACGCAGTATTTT.

Comments on this clonotype: A read error may explain this, as a much larger clone is one base away. The chain joins TRBV12-3 or TRBV12-4 to TRBJ1-5; D gene uncertain. The CDR3 is 13 amino acids. V lost 2 bases to trimming and J lost 4 bases, with 6 bases between them. CDR3 loop: CASSLSQNQPQHF. The CDR3 DNA follows: TGTGCCAGCAGTTTATCCCAGAATCAGCCCCAGCATTTT.

V usage is TRBV19 and J usage is TRBJ1-5; D possibly corresponds to TRBD1 (6 bases). The length of the CDR3 is 17 residues. Germline V gene sequence: CDR1 LNHDA, CDR2 SQIVND (reference sequence). Trimming took off 3 bases at V and 2 bases at J, with 17 bases between the two ends. In DNA, the CDR3 is TGTGCCAGTAGTATCAGGGGAGGAGGTTTAGGCAATCAGCCCCAGCATTTT. It yields the protein CASSIRGGGLGNQPQHF.

For this clonotype: Since a much larger clone is just one base distant, this may be a read error. The V gene is TRBV3-1, the J gene TRBJ2-1, with D unresolved. Germline V gives CDR1 LGHDT, CDR2 YNNKEL (reference sequence). The CDR3 totals 13 residues. The V end lost 0 bases, the J end lost 12 bases, and 12 bases lay between the germline ends. This CDR3 is CASSQDGATSQFF. The CDR3 DNA reads as TGTGCCAGCAGCCAAGATGGAGCGACTTCGCAGTTCTTC.

In its sample, this clonotype was seen many times. The gene calls are TRBV12-3 or TRBV12-4 and TRBJ2-3; D not resolved. The CDR3 length is 14 residues. Trimming took off 5 bases at V and 3 bases at J, with 12 bases between the two ends. As DNA, the CDR3 is TGTGCCAGCAGTGAGAAGAGTAAAACAGATACGCAGTATTTT. Translating it yields CASSEKSKTDTQYF.

This clonotype has only a few counts. The rearrangement links TRBV7-9 to TRBJ2-2, with 8 positions matching TRBD2. The V gene end was trimmed by 5 bases and the J gene end by 0 bases; junction bases not matched to a gene: 8. The CDR3 extends over 17 amino acids. Germline CDR1 and CDR2: SEHNR and FQNEAQ (reference sequence). The CDR3 sequence: CASSPSRGGSNTGELFF. CDR3 bases: TGTGCCAGCAGCCCCTCTCGGGGGGGATCGAACACCGGGGAGCTGTTTTTT. Full variable domain (outside the CDR3, taken from reference TRBV7-9 and TRBJ2-2): DTGVSQNPRHKITKRGQNVTFRCDPISEHNRLYWYRQTLGQGPEFLTYFQNEAQLEKSRLLSDRFSAERPKGSFSTLEIQRTEQGDSAMYLCASSPSRGGSNTGELFFGEGSRLTVL.

This clonotype came up many times. This chain uses TRBV2 with TRBJ2-3; tentative D call: TRBD2 (5 bases). The germline V and J ends were trimmed by 6 bases and 4 bases, with 11 bases remaining between them. Germline CDR1 is SNHLY and CDR2 is FYNNEI. The CDR3 sequence is 13 residues long. The CDR3 sequence is CASSPLEADTQYF. The CDR3 coding sequence is TGTGCCAGCAGCCCACTGGAGGCAGATACGCAGTATTTT.

This chain uses TRBV11-1 with TRBJ2-1, with D unresolved. Germline-derived CDR1 and CDR2 are SGHAT and FQDESV (reference sequence). V was trimmed by 5 bases and J by 4 bases, leaving 9 bases between them. The CDR3 consists of 13 residues. The CDR3 DNA follows: TGTGCCAGCAGCCACTTAACGTACAATGAGCAGTTCTTC. It yields the protein CASSHLTYNEQFF.

This clonotype has a count of ten or more. This chain links TRBV10-3 with TRBJ1-6, with 7 positions matching TRBD1. V trimming: 3 bases; J trimming: 5 bases; junction bases outside the gene matches: 4. The CDR3 totals 15 residues. Germline lookup yields CDR1 ENHRY and CDR2 SYGVKD. As DNA, the CDR3 is TGTGCCATCAGTGAAGGACAGGTCGATAATTCACCCCTCCACTTT. Encoded protein: CAISEGQVDNSPLHF.

This sequence joins TRBV2 and TRBJ1-1; unclear D gene. The CDR3 is 18 residues long. The V end was cut by 5 bases, the J end by 0 bases, with 22 bases between. The germline V gene encodes CDR1 SNHLY and CDR2 FYNNEI. The CDR3 reads CASSHPGPPMGLNTEAFF. CDR3 DNA sequence: TGTGCCAGCAGTCATCCGGGCCCTCCTATGGGTTTGAACACTGAAGCTTTCTTT.

This clonotype has at least ten counts. The chain recombines TRBV11-2 with TRBJ2-1; D gene ambiguous. The V gene lost 5 bases and the J gene lost 8 bases, with 10 bases spanning the gap. The germline CDR1 and CDR2 sequences are SGHAT and FQNNGV. CDR3 size: 12 residues. The CDR3 spells CASSPLSHEQFF. CDR3 in DNA: TGTGCCAGCAGCCCCCTTAGCCATGAGCAGTTCTTC.